Below, one T cell receptor beta chain is given with its context. The table lists this clonotype with a few counts. Its antigen is still unknown. Base qualities are not provided; no much larger clone lies one nucleotide away. Preparation of the library involved UMI-ligation and nested PCR. The beta constant-region primer consisted of an equimolar mixture of two oligonucleotides that together covered TRBC1 and TRBC2. T4 RNA ligase 1 ligated a single-stranded oligonucleotide carrying the SP2 primer and a 12-nucleotide UMI to the cDNA 3' end. The ligated cDNA went through four rounds of PCR with nested alpha and beta constant-region primers together with the SP2 primer. Incubation of the ligation reaction lasted roughly 19-24 hours at 16 degrees C. PCR2 was typically run as a SYBR Green qPCR and stopped at a predetermined threshold to prevent over-amplification. Agencourt AMPure XP magnetic beads were used for all purifications after the first. Library quantification was done by Qubit, followed by a TapeStation check on which the main peak was expected at around 650 bp. The pooled libraries were sequenced on an Illumina MiSeq using v2 2x251 paired-end kits, which usually yielded roughly 0.9-2 million reads per sample. Each sample library was pooled at approximately 3.6 nM, and about 5-7.5% PhiX was included to improve cluster recognition. The authors' analysis ran thus. Decombinator assigned V and J genes to Demultiplexor-processed FASTQ reads by tag matching, allowing a single base-pair mismatch. UMIs were used by Collapsinator to correct both sequencing errors and frequency errors arising from PCR heterogeneity. TCRs were translated and CDR3s were extracted from the conserved cysteine to the FGXG phenylalanine by CDR3Translator, with non-productive sequences being flagged. Gini, Shannon entropy and inverse Simpson indices were calculated on repertoires subsampled to equal numbers of UMI-defined TCRs. Within the linear range, a power law was fitted to clonotype abundance distributions using maximum likelihood. For one naive CD8 sample, the pipeline and MIGEC produced similar UMI counts, unique TCR numbers and clonal distributions. A set of several thousand CMV-associated CDR3 sequences, compiled from VDJdb and a published dataset, was used to search the repertoires. TCRdb ran its own pipeline on the public reads, namely fastp trimming at Q25 and MiXCR clone calling, and kept in-frame beta chains. Every entry covers one CDR3 protein and lists the most common genes and DNA from its rows. It is TCRdb's table, rather than the study itself, that gives the V and J calls and clone size. This sample comprises 65,000 to 85,000 distinct CDR3 sequences, about 12% of them detected only once. The top ten constitute approximately 0.84% of the sample.

Inclusive of the bounding cysteine and phenylalanine, the CDR3 is 16 residues long. The retained sequence is limited to the CDR3, 48 bases, with the frame set at the first base. Trimming takes 4 bases off V and 4 bases off J; junction bases not matched to a gene: 5. CDR1 SGHRS and CDR2 YFSETQ are derived from the germline V gene. TCR alpha and beta chain libraries were amplified separately from the second PCR step onward. CMV status of each donor was established by measuring IFNgamma production from CD4+ T cells after fresh PBMCs were stimulated overnight with CMV viral lysate. Using Miltenyi beads, CD4 T cells were first positively selected, and CD8 T cells were then positively selected from the CD4-negative fraction. Cells stained for CD3, CD4, CD8, CD45RA, CD27 and a live/dead dye were sorted on a BD Aria II into four subsets by CD45RA and CD27. Blood came from three healthy volunteers, each fractionated into CD4 and CD8 T cells and then into four differentiation subsets. About 120 ml of peripheral blood was taken from each donor, and PBMC were separated by density-gradient centrifugation on Ficoll-Paque PLUS. The sorted cells were lysed in RLT buffer, after which RNA was extracted using a Qiagen RNeasy kit and kept at -80 degrees C.

This sample was taken from a study of naive and memory T cell subsets (TCRdb year 2017). For context, the study as a whole: The study applied an open-source, UMI-based TCR alpha and beta sequencing pipeline to sorted naive and memory peripheral blood T cell subsets. Complete agreement was observed between the functional CMV T cell responses and the IgG serology results. RNA was DNase-treated and reverse transcribed with TCR constant-region primers, mostly using SuperScript III.

Broad study findings and their caveats: After error correction, over 90% of naive TCR sequences appeared only once, giving much steeper abundance distributions than memory subsets. TCR abundance followed a power law with an exponent that was different for naive and memory subsets but consistent across the three individuals. Each clonotype was defined as a single alpha or beta chain sequence rather than as a paired alpha/beta receptor. In both CD4 and CD8 cells, the Gini index increased while Shannon and inverse Simpson diversity decreased from naive through CM, EM and EMRA. RNA-based TCR counts may be influenced by expression changes linked to T cell activation and differentiation. The repertoire findings for the naive and memory subsets could not be validated, as no ground truth was available.

The sequenced sample consisted of central memory CD4+ T cells from blood. According to the study, the label for this sample's cell subset or site signals: central memory, CD45RA- CD27+. Recombination linked TRBV5-1 to TRBJ2-1, and 13 junctional nucleotides match TRBD2. This sequence originates from a human donor in good health. The nucleotides are TGCGCCAGCAGCCCCAGGACTAGCGGGGGATACAATGAGCAGTTCTTC. It specifies CASSPRTSGGYNEQFF.